One and the same sample provided the 8 T cell receptor beta chains below, sequenced in a study of CD4 T cells in relation to SARS-CoV-2 and coronaviruses. Only in-frame clones appear in the TCRdb table, and some are missing; sequencing was by immunoSEQ multiplex PCR. The data show 15,000 to 20,000 clones, with around 80% seen just once and under 20% held by the top ten. Their recognized antigens are unknown. Before the COVID-19 pandemic, during about 2011-2018, CD4+ T cells were taken from unexposed donors. Isolation of CD4+ T cells took place after approximately 11 days in culture. Specimen: CD4+ T cells from PBMCs, cultured in vitro. The receptors come from a human donor in good health.

The CDR3 sequence is CAWSVPGAGKIYNEQFF. CDR3 nucleotides: TGTGCCTGGAGTGTACCCGGAGCGGGTAAAATCTACAATGAGCAGTTCTTC. The chain uses TRBV30 and TRBJ2-1, with a weak D call TRBD2 (6 bases). The germline CDR1 and CDR2 sequences are GTSNPN and SVGIG (reference sequence). CDR3 length: 17 amino acids. Trimming pared 0 bases from V and 3 bases from J, leaving 18 bases between.

The V gene is TRBV20-1, the J gene TRBJ1-1; D perhaps matches TRBD1 (5 bases). This CDR3 comprises 12 residues. From germline, CDR1 is DFQATT and CDR2 SNEGSKA (reference sequence). V lost 3 bases, J lost 9 bases, and 14 bases lay in between. This CDR3 is CSASSPGDQAFF. CDR3 nucleotides: TGCAGTGCTAGTTCCCCCGGGGACCAAGCTTTCTTT.

The chain recombines TRBV19 with TRBJ2-5; TRBD2 is a possible D gene (6 bases). The CDR3 runs to 13 residues. V lost 5 bases and J 1 base, leaving 8 bases between the germline ends. Germline V gene sequence: CDR1 LNHDA, CDR2 SQIVND (reference sequence). DNA for the CDR3: TGTGCCAGTAGTCTGCGGGGCCAAGAGACCCAGTACTTC. It encodes CASSLRGQETQYF.

This chain joins TRBV3-1 (or the pseudogene TRBV3-2) and TRBJ2-2, with 10 nucleotides matching TRBD2. The CDR3 is 15 residues long. The germline CDR1 and CDR2 sequences are LGHDT and YNNKEL (reference sequence). V shed 4 bases, J shed 4 bases, and the junction held 3 bases outside the gene matches. The CDR3 bases are TGTGCCAGCAGCCGGCTAGCGGGAGCCACCGGGGAGCTGTTTTTT. It specifies CASSRLAGATGELFF.

This rearrangement joins TRBV7-8 to TRBJ2-5; TRBD1 is a possible D gene (6 bases). Trimming stripped 4 bases from V and 1 base from J, with 10 bases between. Germline V lookup: CDR1 SGHVS, CDR2 FQNEAQ. This CDR3 has 14 amino acids. CDR3 protein: CASSSTGPQETQYF. CDR3 DNA sequence: TGTGCCAGCAGCTCGACAGGCCCCCAAGAGACCCAGTACTTC.

The rearrangement links TRBV30 to TRBJ1-1; D uncertain. CDR1 and CDR2 from the germline V gene are GTSNPN and SVGIG (reference sequence). The ends were cut back, 5 bases at V and 1 base at J, with 14 bases in the middle. The CDR3 runs 14 residues. This CDR3 is CAWGRWQANTEAFF. CDR3 sequence (DNA): TGTGCCTGGGGGAGGTGGCAGGCGAACACTGAAGCTTTCTTT.

The chain employs TRBV10-3 and TRBJ2-7; 12 bases are shared with TRBD2. Trimming took 4 bases from V and 7 from J; bases not matched to a gene: 5. CDR3 length equals 14 residues. Germline V gives CDR1 ENHRY, CDR2 SYGVKD. CDR3 bases: TGTGCCATCAGTGGACTAGCGGGAGTAGAAGAGCAGTACTTC. It encodes CAISGLAGVEEQYF.

V and J are TRBV5-6 and TRBJ2-1, with a possible D match to TRBD2 (5 bases). V was pared by 1 base and J by 5 bases, with 16 bases between. The germline gives CDR1 SGHDT, CDR2 YYEEEE. The CDR3 is made up of 16 amino acids. DNA for the CDR3: TGTGCCAGCAGCTTGTATAGCGCCCAATTTAACAATGAGCAGTTCTTC. Amino acid sequence: CASSLYSAQFNNEQFF. Variable domain in full (rest from reference TRBV5-6 and TRBJ2-1): DAGVTQSPTHLIKTRGQQVTLRCSPKSGHDTVSWYQQALGQGPQFIFQYYEEEERQRGNFPDRFSGHQFPNYSSELNVNALLLGDSALYLCASSLYSAQFNNEQFFGPGTRLTVL.